A single sample gave rise to the 11 T cell receptor beta chains below, sequenced in a study of T cells after yellow fever vaccination. TCRdb reanalysed the 5' RACE reads using MiXCR and keeps one entry per CDR3 protein. The repertoire consists of under 400,000 distinct CDR3 sequences, with 12% occurring once and the leading ten covering 2.5% to 4%. Here the sequenced sample was CD4+ T cells sorted from PBMCs, taken 15 days after the yellow fever booster vaccination. All receptors come from a man between 18 and 29 years old who received the YFV17D yellow fever vaccine.

V gene TRBV27 combines with J gene TRBJ1-2; no clear D gene. Germline V gene sequence: CDR1 MNHEY, CDR2 SMNVEV (reference sequence). V dropped 1 base and J dropped 4 bases, with 16 bases sitting between them. The CDR3 is made up of 16 amino acids. The CDR3, as DNA: TGTGCCAGCAGTTTATACCAGTCCCTCGGCACCTATGGCTACACCTTC. It translates to CASSLYQSLGTYGYTF.

This clonotype occurred many times. This sequence joins TRBV5-6 and TRBJ2-3; 7 nucleotides match TRBD2. Germline V gives CDR1 SGHDT, CDR2 YYEEEE. Losses at the gene ends were 7 bases for V and 1 base for J; bases not matched to a gene: 3. The CDR3 consists of 13 residues. In nucleotides, the CDR3 is TGTGCCAGCGGGAGGGGCGGCACAGATACGCAGTATTTT. Its protein product is CASGRGGTDTQYF.

The CDR3 sequence: CACRDGGSGANVLTF. The CDR3 nucleotides are TGTGCCTGCCGGGACGGAGGCTCTGGGGCCAACGTCCTGACTTTC. V gene TRBV6-2 or TRBV6-3 combines with J gene TRBJ2-6, with D perhaps being TRBD1 or TRBD2 (5 bases each). Germline CDR1 MNHEY, CDR2 SVGEGT. The CDR3 covers 15 residues. Trimming shortened V by 11 bases and J by 0 bases, and 14 bases separated the two germline ends.

About this clonotype: The junction differs from germline at one of its ends, possibly a read error. V is TRBV5-1 and J is TRBJ2-1; TRBD2 aligns across 13 bases. Germline lookup yields CDR1 SGHRS and CDR2 YFSETQ. The CDR3 contains 15 residues. Written as DNA, the CDR3 is TGCGCCAGCAGCAGTACACTAGCGGGGGGGCGGATGAAGCTCTTC. As protein: CASSSTLAGGRMKLF.

The chain employs TRBV25-1 and TRBJ2-5; tentative D call: TRBD1 (6 bases). Trimming stripped 2 bases from V and 0 bases from J, with 7 bases between. CDR3 size: 14 residues. Germline V gives CDR1 MGHDK, CDR2 SYGVNS. CDR3 protein: CASSENRDQETQYF. The CDR3 DNA follows: TGTGCCAGCAGTGAAAACAGGGACCAAGAGACCCAGTACTTC.

This clonotype came up many times. This rearrangement joins TRBV6-2 or TRBV6-3 to TRBJ2-7; TRBD1 might be the D (6 bases). V lost 7 bases, J lost 0 bases, and 10 bases lay in between. The germline V gene encodes CDR1 MNHEY and CDR2 SVGEGT. The CDR3 runs 13 residues. CDR3 nucleotides: TGTGCCAGCACCGACAGGAGCTCCTACGAGCAGTACGTC. This translates into CASTDRSSYEQYV.

A few counts support this clonotype. The rearrangement joins TRBV4-1 to TRBJ1-2; 10 bases align to TRBD1. Trimming cost V 4 bases and J 5 bases; bases outside gene matches: 10. Per germline, CDR1 MGHRA and CDR2 YSYEKL. This CDR3 contains 16 residues. The CDR3 bases are TGCGCCAGCAGCCCTGGACAGGGGGAGGGGGGGTATGGCTACACCTTC. It is translated as CASSPGQGEGGYGYTF.

The chain employs TRBV7-2 and TRBJ2-7, with 9 bases lining up with TRBD2. Germline loops: CDR1 SGHTA, CDR2 FQGNSA. CDR3 length: 14 amino acids. V was pared by 3 bases and J by 5 bases, with 5 bases of the junction left unmatched. CDR3 loop: CASSFSSGVDEQYF. CDR3 DNA sequence: TGTGCCAGCAGCTTCTCTAGCGGGGTAGACGAGCAGTACTTC.

The V call is TRBV6-1, the J call TRBJ2-2; D is unresolved. The V gene's germline CDR1 is MNHNS and CDR2 SASEGT. The CDR3 extends over 14 amino acids. The ends were cut back, 1 base at V and 7 bases at J, with 10 bases in the middle. As DNA, the CDR3 is TGTGCCAGCAGTGAAGTTTACTGGGACGGGGAGCTGTTTTTT. It translates to CASSEVYWDGELFF.

The chain couples TRBV6-5 to TRBJ2-1; TRBD2 is a possible D gene (5 bases). This CDR3 has 14 amino acids. Germline lookup yields CDR1 MNHEY and CDR2 SVGAGI. V gave up 7 bases and J gave up 2 bases, with 12 bases separating them. The CDR3 reads CASILSGAYNEQFF. The CDR3 DNA follows: TGTGCCAGCATTCTATCCGGGGCCTACAATGAGCAGTTCTTC.

There are a few counts of this clonotype. This CDR3 is CASSSQGAGLETQYF. The CDR3 DNA follows: TGTGCCAGCAGTTCACAGGGGGCGGGCTTGGAGACCCAGTACTTC. The chain couples TRBV12-3 or TRBV12-4 to TRBJ2-5, with 9 bases that match TRBD1. The CDR3 has 15 residues. The V segment lost 4 bases and the J segment 5 bases; nucleotides outside the gene matches: 8.